Each of the 22 T cell receptor beta chains below was sequenced from the same sample in a study of blood T cell repertoires in COVID-19. The repertoire was sequenced with immunoSEQ multiplex PCR; TCRdb's copy has only in-frame clones and lacks some. The sample shows more than 75,000 clones, 85% to 90% of them seen only once. Sample: peripheral blood. The receptors shown here come from a woman older than 75 with acute or convalescent COVID-19.

V gene TRBV3-1 (or the pseudogene TRBV3-2) combines with J gene TRBJ2-7; 10 nucleotides align to TRBD2. The CDR3 runs 16 residues. Germline V gene data show CDR1 as LGHDT and CDR2 as YNNKEL (reference sequence). Trimming took 2 bases from V and 5 from J; bases not matched to a gene: 9. In DNA form, the CDR3 reads TGTGCCAGCAGCCAATATAGGAGCGGGGGGGTGAACGAGCAGTACTTC. Translated, it gives CASSQYRSGGVNEQYF.

The count of this clone is one. This sequence joins TRBV30 and TRBJ1-4, with 7 bases lining up with TRBD1. This CDR3 spans 13 amino acids. The J segment lost 8 bases and the V segment lost 0 bases, leaving 3 bases of the junction unmatched. CDR1 is GTSNPN, CDR2 SVGIG, per germline (reference sequence). Written as DNA, the CDR3 is TGTGCCTGGAGTGTACAAGGGGGCGAAAAACTGTTTTTT. Protein sequence: CAWSVQGGEKLFF.

The chain employs TRBV15 and TRBJ2-5; unclear D gene. The germline V and J ends were trimmed by 5 bases and 4 bases, with 20 bases remaining between them. CDR1 is LNHNV, CDR2 YYDKDF, per germline (reference sequence). The CDR3 consists of 16 residues. The CDR3 region is CATSRLRSGTGETQYF. The CDR3, as DNA: TGTGCCACCAGCCGGCTGCGGTCCGGCACGGGAGAGACCCAGTACTTC.

The rearrangement uses TRBV30 and TRBJ2-3; TRBD2 is a possible D gene (5 bases). The CDR3 is 15 residues long. V lost 4 bases and J 2 bases, leaving 16 bases between the germline ends. CDR1 is GTSNPN and CDR2 is SVGIG in the germline V gene (reference sequence). CDR3 coding DNA: TGTGCCTGGACCATCCCGGGAACGCACACAGATACGCAGTATTTT. This codes for CAWTIPGTHTDTQYF.

This chain uses TRBV7-9 with TRBJ2-3; 8 nucleotides agree with TRBD1. Unmatched junction bases numbered 6, after V lost 7 bases and J lost 3 bases. Germline V lookup: CDR1 SEHNR, CDR2 FQNEAQ (reference sequence). The CDR3 has 14 amino acids. The CDR3 DNA follows: TGTGCCAGCAACCAGGGGGCACAGACAGATACGCAGTATTTT. Its translation: CASNQGAQTDTQYF.

This clone was found a few times. This chain connects TRBV10-3 to TRBJ2-7; weak D call: TRBD1 (6 bases). V dropped 5 bases and J dropped 0 bases, with 8 bases sitting between them. The CDR3 covers 13 residues. Germline CDR1 ENHRY, CDR2 SYGVKD. The CDR3 here is CAISRGYSYEQYF. The CDR3 nucleotides are TGTGCCATCAGTAGGGGGTACTCCTACGAGCAGTACTTC.

The genes are TRBV6-5 and TRBJ2-3; TRBD2 aligns across 14 bases. This CDR3 is built from 15 residues. Germline V lookup: CDR1 MNHEY, CDR2 SVGAGI. V lost 11 bases, J lost 4 bases, and 8 bases stayed unmatched. The CDR3 sequence: CAGGTSGSGADTQYF. CDR3 sequence (DNA): TGTGCCGGTGGGACTAGCGGGAGTGGGGCAGATACGCAGTATTTT.

The gene calls are TRBV3-1 (or the pseudogene TRBV3-2) and TRBJ1-4; D ambiguous. The CDR3 consists of 15 residues. Germline CDR1 LGHDT, CDR2 YNNKEL (reference sequence). Trimming left V 4 bases short and J 7 bases short, with 16 bases between. The CDR3 DNA sequence: TGTGCCAGCAGCCCAAATTTCGGGAGGGCTGAAAAACTGTTTTTT. Translating it yields CASSPNFGRAEKLFF.

The chain links TRBV19 to TRBJ1-5, with D hard to call. This CDR3 spans 15 amino acids. The V end lost 5 bases, the J end lost 4 bases, and 15 bases lay between the germline ends. Germline loops: CDR1 LNHDA, CDR2 SQIVND (reference sequence). CDR3 sequence (DNA): TGTGCCAGTAGTGTAATCCCTGGAGGGAATCAGCCCCAGCATTTT. Translating gives CASSVIPGGNQPQHF.

This sequence joins TRBV3-1 (or the pseudogene TRBV3-2) and TRBJ2-7; 9 bases agree with TRBD1. The CDR3 extends over 14 amino acids. Germline V gene lookup returns CDR1 LGHDT and CDR2 YNNKEL (reference sequence). The V gene end was trimmed by 4 bases and the J gene end by 4 bases; junction bases not matched to a gene: 5. The CDR3 loop is CASSLDRGWYEQYF. The CDR3, as DNA: TGTGCCAGCAGCCTCGACAGGGGGTGGTACGAGCAGTACTTC.

This chain links TRBV6-2 or TRBV6-3 with TRBJ1-2; D gene ambiguous. Trimming stripped 7 bases from V and 8 bases from J, with 14 bases between. Germline assignment: CDR1 MNHEY and CDR2 SVGEGT. The CDR3 has 12 amino acids. The CDR3 here is CASTPGGWGYTF. The CDR3 nucleotides are TGTGCCAGCACCCCAGGAGGATGGGGCTACACCTTC.

The chain links TRBV6-5 to TRBJ2-7, with TRBD1 identical over 9 bases. The CDR3 contains 14 residues. From germline, CDR1 is MNHEY and CDR2 SVGAGI. The V segment lost 4 bases and the J segment 4 bases; nucleotides outside the gene matches: 5. CDR3 loop: CASSWDRASYEQYF. CDR3 nucleotide sequence: TGTGCCAGCAGTTGGGACAGGGCAAGTTACGAGCAGTACTTC.

V usage is TRBV6-1 and J usage is TRBJ2-1, with D maybe TRBD2 (6 bases). CDR3 size: 14 residues. Trimming removed 1 base from V and 10 bases from J, with 14 bases in between. Per germline, CDR1 MNHNS and CDR2 SASEGT. The chain's CDR3 is CASSEEGSGVEQFF. The CDR3 DNA reads TGTGCCAGCAGTGAAGAGGGTAGCGGAGTAGAGCAGTTCTTC.

The chain uses TRBV7-9 and TRBJ1-3; TRBD1 is a possible D gene (6 bases). Trimming stripped 8 bases from V and 0 bases from J, with 11 bases between. The CDR3 is 14 amino acids. Germline V gene lookup returns CDR1 SEHNR and CDR2 FQNEAQ (reference sequence). CDR3 nucleotides: TGTGCCAGCCGGGACATTAACTCTGGAAACACCATATATTTT. Amino acids: CASRDINSGNTIYF.

J is TRBJ2-2 and V is TRBV7-3; D is possibly TRBD1 (5 bases). CDR1 SGHTA and CDR2 FQGTGA come from the germline V gene. The CDR3 extends over 15 amino acids. V was pared by 2 bases and J by 3 bases, with 10 bases between. CDR3: CASSLGRVDTGELFF. The CDR3 nucleotides read TGTGCCAGCAGCTTAGGCAGGGTGGACACCGGGGAGCTGTTTTTT.

This clone was seen once. The gene calls are TRBV14 and TRBJ1-2, with unresolved D. Trimming left V 4 bases short and J 4 bases short, with 22 bases between. The CDR3 covers 17 residues. Germline CDR1 and CDR2: SGHDN and FVKESK. The CDR3 here is CASSRSGAASYTYGYTF. In nucleotides, the CDR3 is TGTGCCAGCAGCCGTTCAGGCGCCGCGTCCTATACCTATGGCTACACCTTC.

The V call is TRBV7-9, the J call TRBJ1-1; 8 bases are shared with TRBD1. V dropped 7 bases and J dropped 3; count of bases not matched to a gene: 7. CDR1 SEHNR and CDR2 FQNEAQ come from the germline V gene (reference sequence). This CDR3 is built from 14 residues. Here the CDR3 DNA reads TGTGCCAGCACGTCGTGGGGACAGGACACTGAAGCTTTCTTT. It specifies CASTSWGQDTEAFF. Full variable domain (rest looked up from reference TRBV7-9 and TRBJ1-1): DTGVSQNPRHKITKRGQNVTFRCDPISEHNRLYWYRQTLGQGPEFLTYFQNEAQLEKSRLLSDRFSAERPKGSFSTLEIQRTEQGDSAMYLCASTSWGQDTEAFFGQGTRLTVV.

The chain employs TRBV4-2 and TRBJ2-1, with D unclear. The CDR3 consists of 14 residues. V was shortened by 1 base and J by 4 bases, with 8 bases between the two germline ends. The V gene's germline CDR1 is LGHNA and CDR2 YNFKEQ. The CDR3 DNA reads as TGTGCCAGCAGCCAAGCGGTTTCTTACAATGAGCAGTTCTTC. Protein product: CASSQAVSYNEQFF.

This rearrangement joins TRBV6-5 to TRBJ1-5, with 7 nucleotides matching TRBD1. The V gene end was trimmed by 2 bases and the J gene end by 15 bases; junction bases not matched to a gene: 10. This CDR3 region has 13 residues. Germline loops: CDR1 MNHEY, CDR2 SVGAGI. CDR3 sequence (DNA): TGTGCCAGCAGTTACACCCAGGGGGGTCCGCCGCATTTT. It is translated as CASSYTQGGPPHF.

Only a few counts were recorded for this clone. The chain has TRBV6-5 and TRBJ2-7, with 10 bases identical to TRBD2. CDR1 MNHEY and CDR2 SVGAGI come from the germline V gene. Germline trimming cut 7 bases from V and 6 bases from J; bases unmatched to any gene: 9. The CDR3 has 14 amino acids. Here the CDR3 reads CASTRALAGLEQYF. Written as DNA, the CDR3 is TGTGCCAGCACCCGCGCACTAGCGGGACTCGAGCAGTACTTC.

The CDR3 here is CASSLGLPTIGYTF. In DNA form, the CDR3 reads TGTGCCAGCAGCTTGGGACTCCCGACGATCGGCTACACCTTC. The chain couples TRBV5-6 to TRBJ1-2; D not resolved. In germline, CDR1 is SGHDT, CDR2 YYEEEE. The CDR3 totals 14 residues. Trimming left V 0 bases short and J 8 bases short, with 14 bases between.

By frequency in the sample, this clone is medium-sized. The chain employs TRBV18 and TRBJ2-7; 7 bases agree with TRBD2. The germline CDR1 and CDR2 sequences are KGHSH and LQKENI. The CDR3 has 14 residues. Trimming took 3 bases from V and 2 from J; bases not matched to a gene: 4. The CDR3 is CASSPQGLPYEQYF. The CDR3 DNA reads as TGTGCCAGCTCACCTCAGGGACTACCCTACGAGCAGTACTTC.